A single sample is the source of the 23 T cell receptor beta chains below, sequenced in a study of T cell changes during pregnancy in multiple sclerosis. Profiled with immunoSEQ multiplex PCR; TCRdb holds only in-frame clones, not every one. Of about 87,000 clones in the sample, just over 90% were seen once. Material: peripheral blood, obtained in the third trimester of pregnancy. The receptors were gathered from a female donor in good health, enrolled as a control in a pregnancy study.

The chain has TRBV28 and TRBJ1-1, with 9 bases fitting TRBD1. The trim removed 4 bases at V and 2 bases at J, leaving 11 bases unmatched. This CDR3 contains 17 residues. Per the germline V gene, CDR1 is MDHEN and CDR2 is SYDVKM. CDR3 DNA sequence: TGTGCCAGCAGTTCACCGGGACAGGGAGTTACTAACACTGAAGCTTTCTTT. This gives the protein CASSSPGQGVTNTEAFF.

This rearrangement joins TRBV5-1 to TRBJ2-1, with TRBD1 identical over 7 bases. Trimming at V came to 3 bases and at J to 1 base, leaving 7 bases not matched to a gene. The CDR3 extends over 16 amino acids. Germline lookup yields CDR1 SGHRS and CDR2 YFSETQ. The CDR3 is CASSWGTARSYNEQFF. Here the CDR3 DNA reads TGCGCCAGCAGCTGGGGGACAGCGAGGTCCTACAATGAGCAGTTCTTC.

This sequence joins TRBV27 and TRBJ1-1; D remains ambiguous. The V end was cut by 5 bases, the J end by 6 bases, with 16 bases between. This CDR3 has 14 amino acids. CDR1 is MNHEY, CDR2 SMNVEV, per germline (reference sequence). CDR3 sequence: CASSPMPGSAEAFF. CDR3 in DNA: TGTGCCAGCAGTCCGATGCCGGGATCTGCTGAAGCTTTCTTT.

The chain uses TRBV4-1 and TRBJ1-5, with D possibly matching TRBD1 (6 bases). Germline-derived CDR1 and CDR2 are MGHRA and YSYEKL. V gave up 0 bases and J gave up 6 bases, with 12 bases separating them. The CDR3 is made up of 15 amino acids. The CDR3 nucleotides are TGCGCCAGCAGCCAAGAAGGGGGTGTCGGTCAGCCCCAGCATTTT. It yields the protein CASSQEGGVGQPQHF.

The chain carries TRBV6-6 and TRBJ1-5; 7 nucleotides agree with TRBD1. The CDR3 is 14 residues long. Per the germline V gene, CDR1 is MNHNY and CDR2 is SVGAGI (reference sequence). The J segment lost 4 bases and the V segment lost 9 bases, leaving 9 bases of the junction unmatched. The CDR3 reads CASCTGQINQPQHF. The CDR3 bases are TGTGCCAGTTGTACGGGACAGATTAATCAGCCCCAGCATTTT.

This clone has just one count. The rearrangement joins TRBV6-1 to TRBJ1-5; D uncertain. Trimming stripped 2 bases from V and 6 bases from J, with 8 bases between. The germline CDR1 and CDR2 sequences are MNHNS and SASEGT. This CDR3 contains 13 residues. The DNA of the CDR3 is TGTGCCAGCAGTGAATCGGACTTTCAGCCCCAGCATTTT. Translated: CASSESDFQPQHF.

The rearrangement joins TRBV30 to TRBJ2-5, with TRBD1 identical over 9 bases. The CDR3 length is 14 residues. The V gene's germline CDR1 is GTSNPN and CDR2 SVGIG (reference sequence). V dropped 4 bases and J dropped 5; count of bases not matched to a gene: 8. The CDR3: CAWTKDRGMETQYF. The DNA of the CDR3 is TGTGCCTGGACCAAGGACAGGGGAATGGAGACCCAGTACTTC.

J is TRBJ1-1 and V is TRBV28; the D is unclear. Trimming took off 5 bases at V and 4 bases at J, with 17 bases between the two ends. Germline lookup yields CDR1 MDHEN and CDR2 SYDVKM. The CDR3 contains 15 residues. The DNA for the CDR3 is TGTGCCAGCAGTACCAAACGACGGAGCCGCACTGAAGCTTTCTTT. Translating it yields CASSTKRRSRTEAFF.

The chain links TRBV7-2 to TRBJ1-1; 7 positions match TRBD1. V was clipped by 1 base and J by 11 bases; unmatched bases: 10. Germline V gene sequence: CDR1 SGHTA, CDR2 FQGNSA. The CDR3 length is 14 residues. CDR3: CASSLGRRGRMAFF. The CDR3 bases are TGTGCCAGCAGCTTAGGGAGGAGGGGGCGGATGGCTTTCTTT. Supplemented by reference TRBV7-2 and TRBJ1-1, the full variable domain reads GAGVSQSPSNKVTEKGKDVELRCDPISGHTALYWYRQSLGQGLEFLIYFQGNSAPDKSGLPSDRFSAERTGGSVSTLTIQRTQQEDSAVYLCASSLGRRGRMAFFGQGTRLTVV.

This rearrangement joins TRBV5-1 to TRBJ1-1; D is perhaps TRBD1 (6 bases). Trimming cost V 4 bases and J 1 base, with 11 bases left between them. There are 14 residues in the CDR3. The germline V gene encodes CDR1 SGHRS and CDR2 YFSETQ. CDR3 amino acids: CASSPGTPNTEAFF. The CDR3 region has the DNA TGCGCCAGCAGCCCCGGGACACCGAACACTGAAGCTTTCTTT.

This chain joins TRBV18 and TRBJ2-5; 10 bases are a match to TRBD2. The J segment lost 4 bases and the V segment lost 2 bases, leaving 1 base of the junction unmatched. This CDR3 has 14 amino acids. Per germline, CDR1 KGHSH and CDR2 LQKENI. DNA for the CDR3: TGTGCCAGCTCACCAACTAGCGGGGCAGAGACCCAGTACTTC. Encoded protein: CASSPTSGAETQYF.

Worth noting for this clone: Within the sample, other DNA sequences also encode this same CDR3. The genes are TRBV5-1 and TRBJ2-2; no definite D call. V was trimmed by 0 bases and J by 0 bases, leaving 6 bases between them. The length of the CDR3 is 15 residues. The germline V gene encodes CDR1 SGHRS and CDR2 YFSETQ. This CDR3 is CASSLDSSNTGELFF. CDR3 nucleotide sequence: TGCGCCAGCAGCTTGGACAGCTCGAACACCGGGGAGCTGTTTTTT.

The chain combines TRBV19 with TRBJ1-4, with D unclear. CDR3 length: 15 amino acids. Trimming took 3 bases from V and 8 from J, leaving 16 bases between them. Germline CDR1 LNHDA, CDR2 SQIVND (reference sequence). CDR3 nucleotide sequence: TGTGCCAGTAGTATTGACCTAGTTGCTCGGGAAAAACTGTTTTTT. Translating gives CASSIDLVAREKLFF.

The chain is built from TRBV7-9 and TRBJ1-4; 8 positions agree with TRBD1. Germline V gene sequence: CDR1 SEHNR, CDR2 FQNEAQ (reference sequence). Trimming cost V 3 bases and J 1 base; bases outside gene matches: 7. The CDR3 spans 17 residues. The CDR3 loop is CASSLERQGQTNEKLFF. CDR3 in DNA: TGTGCCAGCAGCTTGGAGCGACAGGGGCAAACTAATGAAAAACTGTTTTTT.

This clone was seen only once. The rearrangement uses TRBV29-1 and TRBJ1-1, with D possibly matching TRBD1 (5 bases). Trimming removed 0 bases from V and 1 base from J, with 12 bases in between. CDR3 length equals 15 residues. Germline V gene data show CDR1 as SQVTM and CDR2 as ANQGSEA. In DNA form, the CDR3 reads TGCAGCGTTGAAGAGGCCAGGGTGGGGAACACTGAAGCTTTCTTT. Translation gives CSVEEARVGNTEAFF.

This chain connects TRBV19 to TRBJ2-2; 9 bases map to TRBD1. This CDR3 spans 14 amino acids. Germline-derived CDR1 and CDR2 are LNHDA and SQIVND (reference sequence). After removal of 4 bases from V and 6 bases from J, the junction contained 3 bases not matched to a gene. CDR3 sequence (DNA): TGTGCCAGTAGTAGGGACAGGGTCTCCGGGGAGCTGTTTTTT. Its protein product is CASSRDRVSGELFF.

The chain has TRBV28 and TRBJ2-7, with 8 bases lining up with TRBD1. This CDR3 comprises 15 residues. Germline lookup yields CDR1 MDHEN and CDR2 SYDVKM. Trimming took 6 bases from V and 2 from J; bases not matched to a gene: 9. In nucleotides, the CDR3 is TGTGCCAGCAGCAAACCCCCGACAGGGGCCTACGAGCAGTACTTC. It yields the protein CASSKPPTGAYEQYF.

The V gene is TRBV6-1, the J gene TRBJ1-1; tentative D call: TRBD1 (6 bases). The CDR3 extends over 13 amino acids. Germline CDR1 is MNHNS and CDR2 is SASEGT. V was pared by 1 base and J by 10 bases, with 13 bases between. The CDR3 spells CASSEEQGRSAFF. In DNA, the CDR3 is TGTGCCAGCAGTGAAGAGCAGGGGCGGTCAGCTTTCTTT.

About this clone: One end of the junction fails to match germline, which may point to a read error. The J gene is TRBJ2-2, the V gene TRBV7-7; TRBD1 might be the D (5 bases). Germline-derived CDR1 and CDR2 are SSHAT and FNYEAQ (reference sequence). The CDR3 totals 14 residues. The CDR3 DNA follows: TGTGCTAGCAGCCGACAGACGAACACCGGGGAGCTGTTTTTT. Amino acid sequence: CASSRQTNTGELFF.

The CDR3 sequence is CASSLTARDTQYF. The CDR3, as DNA: TGTGCCAGCAGCTTGACTGCCAGAGATACGCAGTATTTT. The V and J genes are TRBV7-9 and TRBJ2-3, with D uncertain. Germline V gene data show CDR1 as SEHNR and CDR2 as FQNEAQ (reference sequence). Trimming cost V 3 bases and J 5 bases, with 9 bases left between them. The CDR3 runs 13 residues. Supplemented by reference TRBV7-9 and TRBJ2-3, the full variable domain reads DTGVSQNPRHKITKRGQNVTFRCDPISEHNRLYWYRQTLGQGPEFLTYFQNEAQLEKSRLLSDRFSAERPKGSFSTLEIQRTEQGDSAMYLCASSLTARDTQYFGPGTRLTVL.

The chain uses TRBV27 and TRBJ2-1; the D gene is possibly TRBD2 (6 bases). Germline V gene data show CDR1 as MNHEY and CDR2 as SMNVEV (reference sequence). V gave up 5 bases and J gave up 0 bases, with 11 bases separating them. CDR3 size: 15 residues. The DNA for the CDR3 is TGTGCCAGCAGTCCGGGACTCAGCTCCTACAATGAGCAGTTCTTC. Translation gives CASSPGLSSYNEQFF.

The genes are TRBV11-2 and TRBJ2-5; a possible D gene is TRBD2 (5 bases). The CDR3 contains 15 residues. The germline V gene has CDR1 SGHAT and CDR2 FQNNGV. V dropped 0 bases and J dropped 5 bases, with 13 bases sitting between them. CDR3 sequence (DNA): TGTGCCAGCAGCTTAGACCGTGCTCGAGGGGAGACCCAGTACTTC. Translation gives CASSLDRARGETQYF.

The V and J genes are TRBV2 and TRBJ2-7; 7 nucleotides align to TRBD1. The CDR3 spans 14 residues. V was pared by 3 bases and J by 3 bases, with 5 bases of the junction left unmatched. Germline CDR1 and CDR2: SNHLY and FYNNEI. The DNA for the CDR3 is TGTGCCAGCAGTGAGATAGGGGGCGGCTACGAGCAGTACTTC. Protein product: CASSEIGGGYEQYF.